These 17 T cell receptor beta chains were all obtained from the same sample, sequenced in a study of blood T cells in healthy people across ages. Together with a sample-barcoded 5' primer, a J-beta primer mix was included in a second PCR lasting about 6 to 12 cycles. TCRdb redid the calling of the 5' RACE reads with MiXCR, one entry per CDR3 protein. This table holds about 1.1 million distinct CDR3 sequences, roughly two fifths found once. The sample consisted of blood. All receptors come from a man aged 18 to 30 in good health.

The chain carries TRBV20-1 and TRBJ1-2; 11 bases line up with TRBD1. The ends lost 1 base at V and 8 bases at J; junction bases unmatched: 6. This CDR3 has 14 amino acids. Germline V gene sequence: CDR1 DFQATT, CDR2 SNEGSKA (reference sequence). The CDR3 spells CSARADRGHGGYTF. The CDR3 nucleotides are TGCAGTGCTAGAGCGGACAGGGGGCACGGCGGCTACACCTTC.

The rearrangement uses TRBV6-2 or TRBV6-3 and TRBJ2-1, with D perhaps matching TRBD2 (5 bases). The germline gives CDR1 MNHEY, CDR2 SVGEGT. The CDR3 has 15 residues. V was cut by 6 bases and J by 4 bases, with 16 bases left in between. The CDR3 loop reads CASSPGEFEYNEQFF. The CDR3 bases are TGTGCCAGCAGCCCCGGGGAGTTTGAGTACAATGAGCAGTTCTTC.

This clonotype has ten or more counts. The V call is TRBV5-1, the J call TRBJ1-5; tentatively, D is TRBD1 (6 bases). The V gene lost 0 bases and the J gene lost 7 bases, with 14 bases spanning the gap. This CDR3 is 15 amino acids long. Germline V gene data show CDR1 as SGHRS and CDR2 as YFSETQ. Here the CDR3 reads CASSLGIGGSQPQHF. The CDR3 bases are TGCGCCAGCAGCTTGGGTATTGGGGGCTCGCAGCCCCAGCATTTT.

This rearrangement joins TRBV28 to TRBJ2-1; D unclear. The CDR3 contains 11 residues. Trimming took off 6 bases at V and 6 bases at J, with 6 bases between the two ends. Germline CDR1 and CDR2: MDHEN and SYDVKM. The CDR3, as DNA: TGTGCCAGCAGGGATAGCAATGAGCAGTTCTTC. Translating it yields CASRDSNEQFF.

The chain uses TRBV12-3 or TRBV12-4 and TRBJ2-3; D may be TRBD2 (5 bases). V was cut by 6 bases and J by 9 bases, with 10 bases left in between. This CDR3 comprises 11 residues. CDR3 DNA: TGTGCCAGCAGCACCACGGGGACGCAGTATTTT. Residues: CASSTTGTQYF.

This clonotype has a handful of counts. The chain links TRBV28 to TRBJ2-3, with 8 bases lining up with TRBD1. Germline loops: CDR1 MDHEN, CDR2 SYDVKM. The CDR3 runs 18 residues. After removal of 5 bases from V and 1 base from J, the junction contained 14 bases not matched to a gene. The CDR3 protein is CASSVRDRLGERTDTQYF. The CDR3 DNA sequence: TGTGCCAGCAGTGTCCGGGACAGGCTGGGGGAACGCACAGATACGCAGTATTTT.

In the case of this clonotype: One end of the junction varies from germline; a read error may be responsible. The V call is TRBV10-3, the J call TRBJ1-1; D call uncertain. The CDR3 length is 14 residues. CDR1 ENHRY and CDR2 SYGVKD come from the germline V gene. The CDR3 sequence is CAIRESRGNTEAFF. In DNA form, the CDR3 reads TGTGCCATCAGGGAGTCAAGAGGGAACACTGAAGCTTTCTTT.

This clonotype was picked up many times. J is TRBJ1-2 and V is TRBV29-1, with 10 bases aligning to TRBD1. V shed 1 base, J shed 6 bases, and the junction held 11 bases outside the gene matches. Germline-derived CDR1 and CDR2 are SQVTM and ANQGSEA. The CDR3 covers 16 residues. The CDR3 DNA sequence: TGCAGCGTTGAAGTATTACCGGGACAGGGGTTCAATGGCTACACCTTC. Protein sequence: CSVEVLPGQGFNGYTF.

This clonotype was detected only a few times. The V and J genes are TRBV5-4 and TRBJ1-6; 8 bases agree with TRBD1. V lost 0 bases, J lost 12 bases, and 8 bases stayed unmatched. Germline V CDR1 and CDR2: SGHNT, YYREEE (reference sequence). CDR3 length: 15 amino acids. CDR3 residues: CASSLAPGQGKPLHF. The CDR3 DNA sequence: TGTGCCAGCAGCTTGGCCCCTGGACAGGGCAAACCCCTCCACTTT.

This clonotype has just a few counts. The CDR3 region is CASSSGSLSYEQYF. CDR3 DNA sequence: TGTGCCAGCAGCTCCGGCAGTTTATCCTACGAGCAGTACTTC. This chain uses TRBV14 with TRBJ2-7; D remains unclear. Trimming pared 5 bases from V and 1 base from J, leaving 12 bases between. Germline values: CDR1 SGHDN, CDR2 FVKESK. The CDR3 has 14 amino acids.

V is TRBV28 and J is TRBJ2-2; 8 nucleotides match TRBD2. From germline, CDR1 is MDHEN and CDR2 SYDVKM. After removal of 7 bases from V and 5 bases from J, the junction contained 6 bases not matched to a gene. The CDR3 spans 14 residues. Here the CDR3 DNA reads TGTGCCAGCATCTCGGGAGGGGCTACCGGGGAGCTGTTTTTT. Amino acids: CASISGGATGELFF.

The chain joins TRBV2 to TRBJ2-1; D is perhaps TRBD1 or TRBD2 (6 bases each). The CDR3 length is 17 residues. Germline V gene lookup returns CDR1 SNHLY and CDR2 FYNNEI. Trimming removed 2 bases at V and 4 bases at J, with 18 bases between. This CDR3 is CASSERGLRNPYNEQFF. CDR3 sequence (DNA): TGTGCCAGCAGTGAACGGGGGCTAAGGAATCCTTACAATGAGCAGTTCTTC.

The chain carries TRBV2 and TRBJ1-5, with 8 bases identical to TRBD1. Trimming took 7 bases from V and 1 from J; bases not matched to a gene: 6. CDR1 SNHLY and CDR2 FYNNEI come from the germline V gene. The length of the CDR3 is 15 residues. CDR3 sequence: CASKWTGLSNQPQHF. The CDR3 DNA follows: TGTGCCAGCAAATGGACAGGGTTGAGCAATCAGCCCCAGCATTTT.

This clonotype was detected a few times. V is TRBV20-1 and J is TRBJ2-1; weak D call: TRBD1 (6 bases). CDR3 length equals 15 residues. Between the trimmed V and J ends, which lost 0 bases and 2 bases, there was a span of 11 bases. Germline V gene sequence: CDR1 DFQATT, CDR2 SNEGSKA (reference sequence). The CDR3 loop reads CSARDQGNTYNEQFF. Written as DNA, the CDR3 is TGCAGTGCTAGAGACCAGGGGAACACCTACAATGAGCAGTTCTTC.

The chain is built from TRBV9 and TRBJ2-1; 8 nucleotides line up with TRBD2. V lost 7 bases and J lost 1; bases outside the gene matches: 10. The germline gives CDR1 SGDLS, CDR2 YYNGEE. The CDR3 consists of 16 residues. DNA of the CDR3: TGTGCCAGCTCAAAGGTCGGGGGGGCATCCTACAATGAGCAGTTCTTC. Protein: CASSKVGGASYNEQFF.

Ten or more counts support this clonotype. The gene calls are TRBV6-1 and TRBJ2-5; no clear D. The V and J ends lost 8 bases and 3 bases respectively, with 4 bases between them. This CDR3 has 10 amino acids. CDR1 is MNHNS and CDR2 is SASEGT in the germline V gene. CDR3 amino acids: CASGEETQYF. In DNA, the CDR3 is TGTGCCAGCGGGGAAGAGACCCAGTACTTC.

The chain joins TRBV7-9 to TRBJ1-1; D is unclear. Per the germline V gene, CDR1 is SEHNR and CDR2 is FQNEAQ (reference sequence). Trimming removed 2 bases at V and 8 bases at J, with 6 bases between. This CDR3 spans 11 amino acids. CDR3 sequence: CASSLQAEAFF. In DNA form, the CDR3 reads TGTGCCAGCAGCTTACAGGCAGAAGCTTTCTTT.